The rows below give T cell receptor beta chains drawn from one sample of a study of T cells in Graves' hyperthyroidism and ophthalmopathy. A single record per CDR3 protein comes from TCRdb applying MiXCR to the multiplex PCR reads. The sample lists about 49,000 distinct CDR3 sequences, 54% occurring once. Sequences were obtained from peripheral blood or thyroid tissue (not recorded which). Receptor source: a man between 18 and 29 years old with Graves' hyperthyroidism. The CDR3 runs from the conserved cysteine through the conserved F or W. A D gene is named only where the DNA matches it firmly. Not every row has a clone size; where given, it reads once, few, many or a size class.

v_call	d_call	clone_size	j_call	cdr3_aa	cdr3_nt
TRBV29-1	TRBD1	medium-sized	TRBJ2-7	CSVSKRDRAYEQYF	TGCAGCGTTAGTAAACGGGACAGAGCCTACGAGCAGTACTTC
TRBV14	-	medium-sized	TRBJ2-6	CASSQGPGSGANVLTF	TGTGCCAGCAGCCAAGGTCCAGGCTCAGGGGCCAACGTCCTGACTTTC
TRBV5-1	-	many	TRBJ1-5	CASSPDGVSNQPQHF	TGCGCCAGCAGCCCCGACGGTGTAAGCAATCAGCCCCAGCATTTT
TRBV9	-	-	TRBJ1-5	CASSIGLRDQPQHF	TGTGCCAGCAGCATCGGGCTTAGGGATCAGCCCCAGCATTTT
TRBV5-1	-	many	TRBJ1-2	CASSLATGHTLINYGYTF	TGCGCCAGCAGCTTGGCTACGGGACATACCCTCATCAACTATGGCTACACCTTC
TRBV6-5	TRBD1	-	TRBJ1-2	CASSEIWTGTLNYGYTF	TGTGCCAGCAGTGAAATTTGGACAGGGACCTTAAACTATGGCTACACCTTC
TRBV28	-	few	TRBJ2-3	CASAPSAVGATDTQYF	TGTGCCAGCGCCCCCTCGGCCGTGGGGGCGACAGATACGCAGTATTTT
TRBV20-1	TRBD1	many	TRBJ2-2	CSARDHYGQGANTGELFF	TGCAGTGCTAGAGATCACTATGGACAGGGGGCGAACACCGGGGAGCTGTTTTTT
TRBV14	-	-	TRBJ1-5	CASSKDQMTQHF	TGTGCCAGCAGCAAAGATCAGATGACCCAGCATTTT
TRBV15	-	-	TRBJ1-4	CATSSGGATNEKLFF	TGTGCCACCAGCAGCGGGGGAGCAACTAATGAAAAACTGTTTTTT
TRBV29-1	-	-	TRBJ2-3	CSVIPQGDTQYF	TGCAGCGTAATACCCCAGGGAGATACGCAGTATTTT
TRBV5-1	TRBD1	-	TRBJ1-2	CASSRPDRVGYTF	TGCGCCAGCAGCAGACCTGACAGGGTCGGCTACACCTTC
TRBV9	-	many	TRBJ2-7	CASSVGSHSPYEQYF	TGTGCCAGCAGCGTAGGTAGCCACAGCCCCTACGAGCAGTACTTC
TRBV7-2	TRBD2	-	TRBJ2-7	CASSLGGPGLAGFQQYF	TGTGCCAGCAGCTTAGGGGGCCCGGGACTAGCGGGATTTCAGCAGTACTTC
TRBV7-2	-	-	TRBJ2-7	CASSFYICSARTGGYSYEQYF	-
TRBV7-2	-	many	TRBJ1-4	CASSFPRSGNEKLFF	TGTGCCAGCAGCTTCCCCCGGAGCGGTAATGAAAAACTGTTTTTT
TRBV6-5	-	many	TRBJ1-5	CASSTSTGGPNQPQHF	TGTGCCAGCAGTACCTCGACAGGCGGCCCGAATCAGCCCCAGCATTTT
TRBV3-1	-	many	TRBJ1-5	CASSVGQHQPQHF	TGTGCCAGCAGCGTAGGCCAGCATCAGCCCCAGCATTTT
TRBV2	-	once	TRBJ1-2	CASSERNDGLSGYTF	TGTGCCAGCAGTGAACGCAACGACGGTCTGTCGGGCTACACCTTC
TRBV19	-	-	TRBJ1-2	CALRVSDGYTF	TGTGCCCTCAGGGTGTCTGATGGCTACACCTTC
TRBV9	-	-	TRBJ2-2	CANSPRWVGSFGGLFF	TGTGCCAACAGCCCCCGTTGGGTGGGCAGTTTTGGGGGGCTGTTTTTT
TRBV24-1	-	-	TRBJ2-2	CATSAGMNTGELFF	TGTGCCACCAGTGCAGGTATGAACACCGGGGAGCTGTTTTTT
TRBV24-1	-	many	TRBJ2-7	CATSDGHSAGEQYF	TGTGCCACCAGTGATGGACATTCGGCGGGCGAGCAGTACTTC
TRBV2	TRBD1	-	TRBJ2-7	CASSAGTGPYEQYF	TGTGCCAGCAGCGCCGGGACAGGACCCTACGAGCAGTACTTC
TRBV28	TRBD1	-	TRBJ1-2	CASSLQGTGSGYGYTF	TGTGCCAGCAGTTTACAGGGGACAGGGTCAGGCTATGGCTACACCTTC
TRBV2	-	-	TRBJ2-7	CASSEALIEQYF	TGTGCCAGCAGTGAAGCGCTGATCGAGCAGTACTTC